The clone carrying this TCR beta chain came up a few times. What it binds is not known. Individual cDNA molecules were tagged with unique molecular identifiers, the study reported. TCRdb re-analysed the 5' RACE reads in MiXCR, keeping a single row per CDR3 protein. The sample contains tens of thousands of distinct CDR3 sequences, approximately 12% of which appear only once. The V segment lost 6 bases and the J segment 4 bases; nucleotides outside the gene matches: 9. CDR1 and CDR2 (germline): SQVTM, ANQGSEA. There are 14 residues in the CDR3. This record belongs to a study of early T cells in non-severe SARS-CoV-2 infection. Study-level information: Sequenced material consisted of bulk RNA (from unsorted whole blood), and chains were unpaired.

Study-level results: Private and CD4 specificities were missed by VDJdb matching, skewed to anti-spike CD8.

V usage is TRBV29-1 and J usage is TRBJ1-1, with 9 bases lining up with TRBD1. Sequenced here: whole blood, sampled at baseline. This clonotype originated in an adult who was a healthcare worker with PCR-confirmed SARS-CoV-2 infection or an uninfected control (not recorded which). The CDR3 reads CSVTGRTGVTEAFF. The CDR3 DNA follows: TGCAGCGTCACAGGACGGACAGGGGTCACTGAAGCTTTCTTT.